Detailed here is one T cell receptor (beta chain). No antigen is known for it. RNA was isolated and reverse transcribed to cDNA, the sequencing template. Assay: immunoSEQ multiplex PCR; the TCRdb copy retains only in-frame clones and omits some. The sample holds 180,000 or so clones, 50% to 75% seen once. The data derive from a study of CD8+ T cells in alopecia areata. Germline CDR1 is SGHNT and CDR2 is YYREEE (reference sequence). With V trimmed by 6 bases and J by 2 bases, 12 bases remained unmatched. The CDR3 contains 16 residues. Described treatment: oral pan-JAK inhibitor, 5-10 mg twice daily. PBMCs served as the source from which CD4+ and CD8+ T cells were sorted. Findings and limits, study-wide: Compared with normal scalp, lesional scalp had higher clonality and more expanded CD8+ clones. Many of the expanded lesional clones endured in scalp and blood while on tofacitinib.

Sequencing was performed on CD4+ T cells sorted from blood, taken between weeks 55 and 70, from a patient treated with tofacitinib. The chain couples TRBV5-4 to TRBJ1-2; 8 positions agree with TRBD1. The origin of this receptor is a human donor with alopecia areata. The CDR3 is CASTLVPGQANYGYTF. DNA for the CDR3: TGTGCCAGCACCTTAGTACCGGGACAGGCGAACTATGGCTACACCTTC.